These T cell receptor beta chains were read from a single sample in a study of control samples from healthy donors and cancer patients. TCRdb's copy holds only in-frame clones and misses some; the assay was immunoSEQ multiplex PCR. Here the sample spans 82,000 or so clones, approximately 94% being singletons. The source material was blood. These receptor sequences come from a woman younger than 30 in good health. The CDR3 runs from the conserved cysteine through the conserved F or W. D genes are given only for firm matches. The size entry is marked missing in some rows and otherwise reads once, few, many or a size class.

CASSQGKKGQEGIQYF	TGTGCCAGCAGCCAAGGGAAAAAGGGACAGGAGGGGATTCAGTACTTC	TRBV14	TRBJ2-4	TRBD1	.
CASSLAEGNYGYTF	TGTGCCAGCAGCTTGGCCGAGGGAAACTATGGCTACACCTTC	TRBV5-4	TRBJ1-2	.	.
CASSPLSAGFMGETQYF	TGTGCCAGTAGCCCGCTCTCGGCAGGGTTTATGGGAGAGACCCAGTACTTC	TRBV19	TRBJ2-5	.	.
CASSQVGPGVVEKLFF	TGCGCCAGCAGCCAAGTTGGTCCTGGGGTTGTTGAAAAACTGTTTTTT	TRBV4-3	TRBJ1-4	.	.
CATSDFASGSYNEQFF	TGTGCCACCAGTGATTTCGCTAGCGGGAGTTACAATGAGCAGTTCTTC	TRBV24-1	TRBJ2-1	TRBD2	.
CASSLRGAGAGELFF	TGTGCCAGCAGCTTAAGGGGGGCGGGGGCCGGGGAGCTGTTTTTT	TRBV7-2	TRBJ2-2	.	.
CASSQTSREQYF	TGTGCCAGCAGTCAGACTTCGCGGGAGCAGTACTTC	TRBV28	TRBJ2-7	.	once
CASKTGGAGNTIYF	TGTGCCAGCAAGACCGGGGGGGCCGGAAACACCATATATTTT	TRBV28	TRBJ1-3	.	.
CASSWPGQGLYSNQPQHF	TGTGCCAGCAGTTGGCCGGGACAGGGACTATATAGCAATCAGCCCCAGCATTTT	TRBV28	TRBJ1-5	TRBD1	.
CASSVDHFGEQYF	TGTGCCAGTAGTGTCGACCATTTTGGGGAGCAGTACTTC	TRBV19	TRBJ2-7	.	.
CASSLRLATYEQYF	TGTGCCAGCAGCCTAAGACTAGCAACCTACGAGCAGTACTTC	TRBV13	TRBJ2-7	TRBD2	.
CSASSRGNEKLFF	TGCAGTGCTAGTAGCAGAGGTAATGAAAAACTGTTTTTT	TRBV20-1	TRBJ1-4	.	.
CASSELGRLAKNIQYF	TGTGCCAGCAGTGAACTGGGAAGACTAGCCAAAAACATTCAGTACTTC	TRBV2	TRBJ2-4	.	.
CASSLAGTFYEQYF	TGCGCCAGCAGCTTGGCAGGAACTTTCTACGAGCAGTACTTC	TRBV5-1	TRBJ2-7	.	.
CASSLSGTAQNSPLHF	TGTGCCAGCTCACTTTCCGGGACAGCCCAAAATTCACCCCTCCACTTT	TRBV18	TRBJ1-6	TRBD1	.
CASSLAGGVSSYNEQFF	TGCGCCAGCAGCTTGGCCGGGGGGGTGAGCTCCTACAATGAGCAGTTCTTC	TRBV5-1	TRBJ2-1	TRBD2	.
CASSQILGANTGELFF	TGCGCCAGCAGCCAGATTCTTGGGGCGAACACCGGGGAGCTGTTTTTT	TRBV4-1	TRBJ2-2	.	.